A selection of T cell receptor beta chains follows, all from one sample in a study of cytomegalovirus exposure and HLA in healthy donors. The protocol was immunoSEQ multiplex PCR, while the TCRdb copy is restricted to in-frame clones and leaves out a portion. This table holds 100,000 to 120,000 clones, approximately 78% found once. Sequenced material: PBMCs. Receptors were obtained from a woman in her twenties or thirties in good health and CMV-seronegative. Both conserved end residues are part of each CDR3. The D gene is left open where the match is weak. Clone size appears in some rows only: once, few, many, or a class for an expanded clone.

v_gene: TRBV11-2
d_gene: -
abundance: -
j_gene: TRBJ2-2
CDR3nt: TGTGCCAGCCACTCCCCCCCCACCGGGGAGCTGTTTTTT
CDR3aa: CASHSPPTGELFF

v_gene: TRBV30
d_gene: TRBD1
abundance: -
j_gene: TRBJ2-2
CDR3nt: TGTGCCTGGAGCCGGACAGGGATCGCCGGGGAGCTGTTTTTT
CDR3aa: CAWSRTGIAGELFF

v_gene: TRBV7-9
d_gene: TRBD1
abundance: -
j_gene: TRBJ1-1
CDR3nt: TGTGCCAGCAGCTGGGGACAGGGAGAGGGCACTGAAGCTTTCTTT
CDR3aa: CASSWGQGEGTEAFF

v_gene: TRBV6-1
d_gene: TRBD1
abundance: -
j_gene: TRBJ1-1
CDR3nt: TGTGCCAGCAGTGCGATCCCACAGGGGACTGAAGCTTTCTTT
CDR3aa: CASSAIPQGTEAFF

v_gene: TRBV6-1
d_gene: TRBD1
abundance: -
j_gene: TRBJ2-7
CDR3nt: TGTGCCAGCAGGATCCGGGACAGATACGAGCAGTACTTC
CDR3aa: CASRIRDRYEQYF

v_gene: TRBV7-2
d_gene: -
abundance: few
j_gene: TRBJ2-3
CDR3nt: TGTGCCAGCAGCTCACGGGCGGGGCCCTCAGATACGCAGTATTTT
CDR3aa: CASSSRAGPSDTQYF

v_gene: TRBV27
d_gene: TRBD1
abundance: -
j_gene: TRBJ1-6
CDR3nt: TGTGCCAGCACCCGACAGGGTATAAATTCACCCCTCCACTTT
CDR3aa: CASTRQGINSPLHF

v_gene: TRBV4-1
d_gene: TRBD1
abundance: -
j_gene: TRBJ1-4
CDR3nt: TGCGCCAGCAGCCAAGTTGGGACAGGGGATGAAAAACTGTTTTTT
CDR3aa: CASSQVGTGDEKLFF

v_gene: TRBV25-1
d_gene: -
abundance: -
j_gene: TRBJ1-1
CDR3nt: TGTGCCAGCCTGGGCCGCCCAAGTAACACTGAAGCTTTCTTT
CDR3aa: CASLGRPSNTEAFF

v_gene: TRBV6-1
d_gene: -
abundance: -
j_gene: TRBJ2-2
CDR3nt: TGTGCCAGCAGTGAGTCGTTGTCAGCGAACACCGGGGAGCTGTTTTTT
CDR3aa: CASSESLSANTGELFF

v_gene: TRBV5-4
d_gene: TRBD2
abundance: -
j_gene: TRBJ2-7
CDR3nt: TGTGCCAGCAGCAAGCCGGACTCCGGGGGGGCGCGGTACGAGCAGTACTTC
CDR3aa: CASSKPDSGGARYEQYF

v_gene: TRBV9
d_gene: TRBD2
abundance: -
j_gene: TRBJ2-7
CDR3nt: TGTGCCAGCAGCGTAGGGACTAGCGTAGAGCAGTACTTC
CDR3aa: CASSVGTSVEQYF

v_gene: TRBV4-3
d_gene: TRBD1
abundance: -
j_gene: TRBJ1-2
CDR3nt: TGCGCCAGCAGCCAAGAATCCAGGGGGGAAGGCTACACCTTC
CDR3aa: CASSQESRGEGYTF

v_gene: TRBV7-2
d_gene: -
abundance: -
j_gene: TRBJ2-7
CDR3nt: TGTGCCAGCAGCTTATACAGCTCCTACGAGCAGTACTTC
CDR3aa: CASSLYSSYEQYF

v_gene: TRBV30
d_gene: TRBD1
abundance: -
j_gene: TRBJ2-3
CDR3nt: TGTGCCTGGAGTGTGGGGACAGGGAGCACAGATACGCAGTATTTT
CDR3aa: CAWSVGTGSTDTQYF

v_gene: TRBV9
d_gene: TRBD1
abundance: -
j_gene: TRBJ2-1
CDR3nt: TGTGCCAGCAGCGCCTGGACAGGGGACAATGAGCAGTTCTTC
CDR3aa: CASSAWTGDNEQFF

v_gene: TRBV29-1
d_gene: -
abundance: -
j_gene: TRBJ2-5
CDR3nt: TGCAGCGTTGGGGGCGCCTTGCGGGGAACAACTGAGACCCAGTACTTC
CDR3aa: CSVGGALRGTTETQYF

v_gene: TRBV10-2
d_gene: -
abundance: -
j_gene: TRBJ2-1
CDR3nt: TGCGCCAGCAGTAGGGGCCCCTACAATGAGCAGTTCTTC
CDR3aa: CASSRGPYNEQFF

v_gene: TRBV5-1
d_gene: -
abundance: once
j_gene: TRBJ2-7
CDR3nt: TGCGCCAGCAGCTTGGTGCGACAGGTCTCAGAGCAGTACTTC
CDR3aa: CASSLVRQVSEQYF

v_gene: TRBV5-4
d_gene: -
abundance: once
j_gene: TRBJ2-5
CDR3nt: TGTGCCAGCAGCTTCCGGTTGGAAGAGACCCAGTACTTC
CDR3aa: CASSFRLEETQYF

v_gene: TRBV7-2
d_gene: TRBD2
abundance: -
j_gene: TRBJ2-1
CDR3nt: TGTGCCAGCAGCTTAGAGGCGGTAGCGGGGGAATTCTTC
CDR3aa: CASSLEAVAGEFF

v_gene: TRBV9
d_gene: TRBD2
abundance: -
j_gene: TRBJ2-3
CDR3nt: TGTGCCAGCAGCGTACTAGCGGGAGATACGCAGTATTTT
CDR3aa: CASSVLAGDTQYF

v_gene: TRBV4-1
d_gene: -
abundance: -
j_gene: TRBJ2-1
CDR3nt: TGCGCCAGCAGCCACAGAAGGTGGGGCCGGAATGAGCAGTTCTTC
CDR3aa: CASSHRRWGRNEQFF

v_gene: TRBV7-9
d_gene: TRBD2
abundance: -
j_gene: TRBJ2-1
CDR3nt: TGTGCCAGCAGCTTTTTACTAGCGGGGGCTGGAAATGAGCAGTTCTTC
CDR3aa: CASSFLLAGAGNEQFF

v_gene: TRBV29-1
d_gene: -
abundance: few
j_gene: TRBJ2-7
CDR3nt: TGCAGCGTTGAGTCGGGAAACTCCTACGAGCAGTACTTC
CDR3aa: CSVESGNSYEQYF

v_gene: TRBV7-8
d_gene: TRBD1
abundance: -
j_gene: TRBJ2-1
CDR3nt: TGTGCCAGCAGCTTAGGTAGGACAGGGTTTCGGGAGCAGTTCTTC
CDR3aa: CASSLGRTGFREQFF

v_gene: TRBV6-5
d_gene: -
abundance: -
j_gene: TRBJ2-7
CDR3nt: TGTGCCAGCAGCACAGGGCCCGCATACGAGCAGTACTTC
CDR3aa: CASSTGPAYEQYF

v_gene: TRBV13
d_gene: -
abundance: -
j_gene: TRBJ1-1
CDR3nt: TGTGCCAGCAGCTTAGTCAGCTCAGCGAGCACTGAAGCTTTCTTT
CDR3aa: CASSLVSSASTEAFF

v_gene: TRBV28
d_gene: -
abundance: -
j_gene: TRBJ1-5
CDR3nt: TGTGCCAGCAGTTCACAGGTTAATCAGCCCCAGCATTTT
CDR3aa: CASSSQVNQPQHF

v_gene: TRBV18
d_gene: TRBD2
abundance: -
j_gene: TRBJ2-3
CDR3nt: TGTGCCAGCTCACTAGAGACTAGCGGGGTCGCGGATACGCAGTATTTT
CDR3aa: CASSLETSGVADTQYF

v_gene: TRBV4-3
d_gene: TRBD2
abundance: -
j_gene: TRBJ2-1
CDR3nt: TGCGCCAGCAGCACCCAGCAAGGACTAGCGGGAGGGCCACTCTATGAGCAGTTCTTC
CDR3aa: CASSTQQGLAGGPLYEQFF

v_gene: TRBV2
d_gene: -
abundance: -
j_gene: TRBJ1-6
CDR3nt: TGTGCCAGCAAACTTAGCTCCTATAATTCACCCCTCCACTTT
CDR3aa: CASKLSSYNSPLHF

v_gene: TRBV9
d_gene: TRBD1
abundance: once
j_gene: TRBJ2-7
CDR3nt: TGTGCCAGCAGCGTAGCGGGGACAGTAGACTACGAGCAGTACTTC
CDR3aa: CASSVAGTVDYEQYF

v_gene: TRBV7-2
d_gene: TRBD2
abundance: -
j_gene: TRBJ2-3
CDR3nt: TGTGCCAGCAGCCCCCTAGCGGGGGGGCTCACAGATACGCAGTATTTT
CDR3aa: CASSPLAGGLTDTQYF

v_gene: TRBV2
d_gene: -
abundance: -
j_gene: TRBJ2-7
CDR3nt: TGTGCCAGCAGTGAAATAGGGGACTCCTACGAGCAGTACTTC
CDR3aa: CASSEIGDSYEQYF

v_gene: TRBV5-1
d_gene: TRBD1
abundance: -
j_gene: TRBJ1-1
CDR3nt: TGCGCCAGCAGCCAGTTGGACAGGGTTATTGAAGCTTTCTTT
CDR3aa: CASSQLDRVIEAFF